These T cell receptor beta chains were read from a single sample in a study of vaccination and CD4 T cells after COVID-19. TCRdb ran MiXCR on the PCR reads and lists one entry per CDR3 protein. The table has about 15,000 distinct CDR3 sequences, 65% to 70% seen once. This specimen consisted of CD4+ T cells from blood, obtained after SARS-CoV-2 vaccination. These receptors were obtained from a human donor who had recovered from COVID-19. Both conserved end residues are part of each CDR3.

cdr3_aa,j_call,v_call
CASSGPPASYGYTF,TRBJ1-2,TRBV6-1
CSARGLASAETQYF,TRBJ2-5,TRBV20-1
CSALRASGGQETQYF,TRBJ2-5,TRBV20-1
CASSRDRGRAEAFF,TRBJ1-1,TRBV7-2
CASRTWRTEAFF,TRBJ1-1,TRBV23-1
CASELYWGQPQHF,TRBJ1-5,TRBV6-1
CATRKRGVAGLGGELFF,TRBJ2-2,TRBV15
CSATTGGTKTQYF,TRBJ2-5,TRBV20-1
CASSRDSSNYGYTF,TRBJ1-2,TRBV5-1
CASSPGTPNQPQHF,TRBJ1-5,TRBV18
CASSDKGGSIDEQFF,TRBJ2-1,TRBV6-1
CSASPPPSSYEQYF,TRBJ2-7,TRBV20-1
CSAREGSRRSEQYF,TRBJ2-7,TRBV20-1
CASSLRAEEDYGYTF,TRBJ1-2,TRBV7-3
CASSPGPNQPQHF,TRBJ1-5,TRBV18
CASSQTAGGGFQPQHF,TRBJ1-5,TRBV6-1
CASSQGLNNQPQHF,TRBJ1-5,TRBV5-5
CASSPTGQGGMNTEAFF,TRBJ1-1,TRBV18
CASSNTGLRDYEQYF,TRBJ2-7,TRBV6-1
CASSRTGGMGSYNEQFF,TRBJ2-1,TRBV7-9
CASSPGRQANTEAFF,TRBJ1-1,TRBV18
CSANQGGDQPQHF,TRBJ1-5,TRBV20-1
CASSTRGPPQYF,TRBJ2-7,TRBV27
CASSLARGQPQHF,TRBJ1-5,TRBV11-2
CASSEYRFTGNYEQYF,TRBJ2-7,TRBV10-1
CASNSGLPTWTEPYEQYF,TRBJ2-7,TRBV6-2/TRBV6-3
CASSRTSGGSYNEQFF,TRBJ2-1,TRBV5-1
CASSLAGRRQETQYF,TRBJ2-5,TRBV7-3
CASKPGANSPLHF,TRBJ1-6,TRBV12-3/TRBV12-4
CASSYEGTSSYEQYF,TRBJ2-7,TRBV5-4
CASSLYGTHGYTF,TRBJ1-2,TRBV28
CASSLGSHLPNTEAFF,TRBJ1-1,TRBV7-9
CASVREGDRTYEQYF,TRBJ2-7,TRBV6-2/TRBV6-3
CASSIIGETQYF,TRBJ2-5,TRBV28
CASSYSSSGTGTQYF,TRBJ2-5,TRBV6-5
CATSEGSRETQYF,TRBJ2-5,TRBV24-1
CSAGDRANTEAFF,TRBJ1-1,TRBV20-1
CASSLSWEGADTQYF,TRBJ2-3,TRBV27
CASSNGQMQYF,TRBJ2-7,TRBV6-2/TRBV6-3
CASSPRDRLGVKGEQYF,TRBJ2-7,TRBV18
CASSYSPGQGKTEAFF,TRBJ1-1,TRBV6-5
CASRRGLSGANEQFF,TRBJ2-1,TRBV2
CSARDFRTEVNEKLFF,TRBJ1-4,TRBV20-1
CASSLPRLGRRLTGANVLTF,TRBJ2-6,TRBV4-1
CSARGDMNTEAFF,TRBJ1-1,TRBV20-1
CASSSIRFSNYGYTF,TRBJ1-2,TRBV4-2
CSASSGVTDTQYF,TRBJ2-3,TRBV20-1
CASSEVEGQPQHF,TRBJ1-5,TRBV2
CSARDFGGGENIQYF,TRBJ2-4,TRBV20-1
CASSRPGQGGNEQFF,TRBJ2-1,TRBV6-2/TRBV6-3
CASRGGGITGELFF,TRBJ2-2,TRBV2
CASSYRQGTAATEAFF,TRBJ1-1,TRBV6-2/TRBV6-3
CASSYSWAGGSTQETQYF,TRBJ2-5,TRBV6-7
CASSWPGLAAYEQYF,TRBJ2-7,TRBV5-8
CSARDSSGRLDTGELFF,TRBJ2-2,TRBV20-1